This TCR beta chain was recorded in a study of CD8+ T cells in alopecia areata. Across the whole study: Treated individuals took tofacitinib by mouth, 5 to 10 mg twice daily.

The CDR3 length is 14 residues. J was trimmed by 2 bases and V by 5 bases; bases with no gene match: 5. Germline CDR1 and CDR2: MDHEN and SYDVKM. cDNA prepared by RNA extraction and subsequent reverse transcription served as the template for sequencing. Sequencing used immunoSEQ multiplex PCR; TCRdb keeps in-frame clones, though not all of them. The table has 55,000 to 75,000 clones, about 44% seen once. The rearrangement links TRBV28 to TRBJ2-5, with TRBD1 identical over 7 bases. This clonotype was sampled from a human donor with alopecia areata. The sample consisted of CD8+ T cells sorted from blood, taken at week 0. CDR3 loop: CASSGWDRQETQYF. CDR3 DNA sequence: TGTGCCAGCAGTGGGTGGGACAGACAAGAGACCCAGTACTTC. Combining the CDR3 with reference TRBV28 and TRBJ2-5 gives the whole variable domain DVKVTQSSRYLVKRTGEKVFLECVQDMDHENMFWYRQDPGLGLRLIYFSYDVKMKEKGDIPEGYSVSREKKERFSLILESASTNQTSMYLCASSGWDRQETQYFGPGTRLLVL.